The 20 T cell receptor beta chains in this list originate from one sample, sequenced in a study of cytomegalovirus exposure and HLA in healthy donors. With 60 Vbeta and 13 Jbeta primers, the PCR was carried out. TCRdb keeps only in-frame clones here, not all; method: immunoSEQ multiplex PCR. The table lists more than 100,000 clones, around 78% of them singletons. Sequencing was carried out using PBMCs. Source of these receptors: a woman aged 25 to 39 in good health and CMV-seropositive.

The rearrangement uses TRBV27 and TRBJ2-7, with a possible D match to TRBD1 (5 bases). This CDR3 comprises 13 residues. Germline-derived CDR1 and CDR2 are MNHEY and SMNVEV (reference sequence). V was pared by 4 bases and J by 2 bases, with 9 bases between. CDR3 sequence (DNA): TGTGCCAGCAGTTGGGCAGGGACCTACGAGCAGTACTTC. It codes for CASSWAGTYEQYF.

CDR3 sequence (DNA): TGTGCCATCAGTGCAGGGGGCTCCTACGAGCAGTACTTC. It specifies CAISAGGSYEQYF. J is TRBJ2-7 and V is TRBV10-3; TRBD1 matches at 7 bases. CDR1 is ENHRY, CDR2 SYGVKD, per germline. CDR3 length: 13 residues. The ends lost 4 bases at V and 0 bases at J; junction bases unmatched: 0.

This rearrangement joins TRBV6-1 to TRBJ2-2, with TRBD2 as a possible D gene (5 bases). The length of the CDR3 is 19 residues. Germline lookup yields CDR1 MNHNS and CDR2 SASEGT. V lost 1 base, J lost 1 base, and 19 bases lay in between. The CDR3 nucleotides read TGTGCCAGCAGTGAAGAGAAAGGTGCGGACTCCAAGAACACCGGGGAGCTGTTTTTT. Protein: CASSEEKGADSKNTGELFF.

This clone is a singleton in its sample. The rearrangement uses TRBV9 and TRBJ2-7; TRBD2 aligns across 9 bases. Germline CDR1 is SGDLS and CDR2 is YYNGEE. The CDR3 totals 17 residues. V was clipped by 4 bases and J by 7 bases; unmatched bases: 18. The DNA of the CDR3 is TGTGCCAGCAGCCCCCGGACTAGCGAGGAGGGGCTACGTGAGCAGTACTTC. It codes for CASSPRTSEEGLREQYF.

The V call is TRBV4-3, the J call TRBJ2-7; a possible D gene is TRBD1 (5 bases). Germline lookup yields CDR1 LGHNA and CDR2 YSLEER. V lost 1 base to trimming and J lost 0 bases, with 10 bases between them. This CDR3 comprises 15 residues. The CDR3 DNA reads TGCGCCAGCAGCCAAGCTTGGGGCAGCTCCTACGAGCAGTACTTC. Protein sequence: CASSQAWGSSYEQYF.

The chain combines TRBV15 with TRBJ2-1; TRBD1 matches at 8 bases. The germline gives CDR1 LNHNV, CDR2 YYDKDF (reference sequence). The CDR3 has 16 residues. V trimming: 7 bases; J trimming: 2 bases; junction bases outside the gene matches: 10. CDR3 amino acids: CATNSRAGGPYNEQFF. The DNA of the CDR3 is TGTGCCACCAATTCAAGGGCAGGGGGCCCCTACAATGAGCAGTTCTTC.

The V and J genes are TRBV7-9 and TRBJ2-5; 11 bases are shared with TRBD2. CDR3 size: 15 residues. In germline, CDR1 is SEHNR, CDR2 FQNEAQ (reference sequence). Trimming took 2 bases from V and 5 from J; bases not matched to a gene: 4. The CDR3 spells CASSLLAGGIETQYF. CDR3 DNA sequence: TGTGCCAGCAGCTTACTAGCGGGGGGAATTGAGACCCAGTACTTC.

This sequence joins TRBV10-3 and TRBJ2-1, with 10 bases aligning to TRBD2. From germline, CDR1 is ENHRY and CDR2 SYGVKD. V shed 3 bases, J shed 7 bases, and the junction held 12 bases outside the gene matches. The CDR3 runs to 17 residues. The CDR3, as DNA: TGTGCCATCAGTGAACCTAGCGGGGGTTCTACGGGGAATGAGCAGTTCTTC. Its translation: CAISEPSGGSTGNEQFF.

This chain joins TRBV4-1 and TRBJ2-7; the D gene is possibly TRBD1 (5 bases). The CDR3 totals 16 residues. CDR1 MGHRA and CDR2 YSYEKL come from the germline V gene. The germline V and J ends were trimmed by 0 bases and 11 bases, with 23 bases remaining between them. The CDR3 protein is CASSQEGHYGSDREYF. The CDR3 DNA sequence: TGCGCCAGCAGCCAAGAAGGACACTACGGGTCGGATCGCGAGTACTTC.

V usage is TRBV27 and J usage is TRBJ2-5; D may be TRBD1 (6 bases). The CDR3 is made up of 14 amino acids. From germline, CDR1 is MNHEY and CDR2 SMNVEV (reference sequence). V was trimmed by 6 bases and J by 1 base, leaving 12 bases between them. CDR3: CASSKQGPQETQYF. CDR3 DNA: TGTGCCAGCAGCAAACAGGGCCCCCAAGAGACCCAGTACTTC.

This rearrangement joins TRBV9 to TRBJ1-2, with D possibly TRBD1 on 6 matching bases. Germline CDR1 and CDR2: SGDLS and YYNGEE. This CDR3 is built from 14 residues. Trimming took 4 bases from V and 4 from J, leaving 14 bases between them. Here the CDR3 reads CASSLGTGTYGYTF. CDR3 bases: TGTGCCAGCAGCCTAGGTACAGGGACCTATGGCTACACCTTC.

The chain links TRBV7-9 to TRBJ1-2; maybe TRBD1 (5 bases). The CDR3 runs 12 residues. Germline V CDR1 and CDR2: SEHNR, FQNEAQ (reference sequence). The V end lost 5 bases, the J end lost 7 bases, and 11 bases lay between the germline ends. DNA of the CDR3: TGTGCCAGCAGCCGACAGTTGGGTGGCTACACCTTC. Protein: CASSRQLGGYTF.

The V and J genes are TRBV4-2 and TRBJ1-3, with D possibly TRBD1 on 5 matching bases. Trimming stripped 1 base from V and 0 bases from J, with 10 bases between. There are 16 residues in the CDR3. CDR1 is LGHNA, CDR2 YNFKEQ, per germline. Here the CDR3 reads CASSQVTDSSGNTIYF. The CDR3 DNA is TGTGCCAGCAGCCAAGTGACAGACTCCTCTGGAAACACCATATATTTT.

The chain is built from TRBV19 and TRBJ1-2; D is possibly TRBD1 (6 bases). Deletions cut 2 bases from V and 6 bases from J, with 10 bases between. The V gene's germline CDR1 is LNHDA and CDR2 SQIVND (reference sequence). The CDR3 totals 13 residues. CDR3 sequence (DNA): TGTGCCAGTAGTATACAACCAGGGGATGGCTACACCTTC. Translation: CASSIQPGDGYTF.

V gene TRBV11-3 combines with J gene TRBJ2-3; TRBD1 matches at 8 bases. V gave up 1 base and J gave up 4 bases; unmatched junction bases: 13. CDR1 and CDR2 from the germline V gene are SGHNT and YENEEA. This CDR3 spans 18 amino acids. CDR3 in DNA: TGTGCCAGCAGCTTAGGTTCCAGTGGACAGGGACAATCAGATACGCAGTATTTT. Translating gives CASSLGSSGQGQSDTQYF. The full variable domain, completed using reference TRBV11-3 and TRBJ2-3, is EAGVVQSPRYKIIEKKQPVAFWCNPISGHNTLYWYLQNLGQGPELLIRYENEEAVDDSQLPKDRFSAERLKGVDSTLKIQPAELGDSAVYLCASSLGSSGQGQSDTQYFGPGTRLTVL.

The gene calls are TRBV6-5 and TRBJ1-1, with 8 bases lining up with TRBD1. Germline CDR1 MNHEY, CDR2 SVGAGI. V shed 2 bases, J shed 10 bases, and the junction held 9 bases outside the gene matches. This CDR3 contains 14 residues. As DNA, the CDR3 is TGTGCCAGCAGTTACGGGCAGGGGGCTGTAGTAGCTTTCTTT. Its translation is CASSYGQGAVVAFF.

The chain recombines TRBV6-5 with TRBJ1-3; 7 bases align to TRBD1. This CDR3 comprises 14 residues. CDR1 is MNHEY, CDR2 SVGAGI, per germline. V dropped 9 bases and J dropped 4; count of bases not matched to a gene: 9. CDR3 nucleotide sequence: TGTGCCAGTGGAGACAGGGCTGAGGGAAACACCATATATTTT. Translation gives CASGDRAEGNTIYF.

V and J are TRBV5-5 and TRBJ2-5; 7 bases line up with TRBD2. V lost 2 bases and J lost 1; bases outside the gene matches: 5. Germline CDR1 reads SGHKS; CDR2 reads YYEKEE (reference sequence). This CDR3 spans 15 amino acids. The DNA of the CDR3 is TGTGCCAGCAGCTTCACTTCTAGCGGCCAAGAGACCCAGTACTTC. This encodes CASSFTSSGQETQYF.

The V gene is TRBV5-1, the J gene TRBJ1-4; possible D gene TRBD1, 5 bases. Germline V gene sequence: CDR1 SGHRS, CDR2 YFSETQ. V dropped 3 bases and J dropped 4 bases, with 10 bases sitting between them. The CDR3 has 14 amino acids. CDR3 amino acids: CASSWGTSNEKLFF. The CDR3 nucleotides read TGCGCCAGCAGCTGGGGGACTAGTAATGAAAAACTGTTTTTT.

This chain joins TRBV6-5 and TRBJ1-3; TRBD1 is a possible D gene (5 bases). Germline V gives CDR1 MNHEY, CDR2 SVGAGI. The CDR3 length is 14 residues. V was cut by 4 bases and J by 3 bases, with 10 bases left in between. CDR3 sequence (DNA): TGTGCCAGCAGTTCCCCGGGACTTGGAAACACCATATATTTT. It translates to CASSSPGLGNTIYF.